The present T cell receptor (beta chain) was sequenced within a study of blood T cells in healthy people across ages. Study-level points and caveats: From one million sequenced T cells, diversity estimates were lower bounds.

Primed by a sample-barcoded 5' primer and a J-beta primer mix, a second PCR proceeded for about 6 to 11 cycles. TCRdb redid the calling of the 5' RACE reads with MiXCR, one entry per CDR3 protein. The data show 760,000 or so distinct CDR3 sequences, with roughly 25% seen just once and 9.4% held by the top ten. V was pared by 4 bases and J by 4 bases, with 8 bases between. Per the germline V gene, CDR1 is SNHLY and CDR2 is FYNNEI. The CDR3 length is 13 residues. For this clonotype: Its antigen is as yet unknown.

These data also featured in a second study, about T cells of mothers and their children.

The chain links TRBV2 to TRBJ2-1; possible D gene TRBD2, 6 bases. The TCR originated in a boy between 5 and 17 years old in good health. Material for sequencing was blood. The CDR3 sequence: CASSVRGYNEQFF. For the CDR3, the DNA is TGTGCCAGCAGTGTTCGGGGGTACAATGAGCAGTTCTTC.